The following is a TCR beta chain sequence with its context. These data come from a study of T-cell reconstitution after alpha-beta-depleted transplantation in children. This CDR3 is 14 amino acids long. CDR1 SQVTM and CDR2 ANQGSEA come from the germline V gene. The V end was cut by 4 bases, the J end by 0 bases, with 11 bases between. The library targeted TCRbeta and was prepared with unique molecular identifiers. TCRdb analysed the PCR reads with MiXCR anew, one entry per CDR3 protein. Of about 500,000 distinct CDR3 sequences listed, about 31% were seen once; the top ten hold approximately 2.3%. The source material was PBMCs from the stem cell graft donor, sampled from the stem cell graft. This TCR derives from a human donor who donated a stem cell graft to a child with aplastic anemia. The chain links TRBV29-1 to TRBJ2-3; D not certain. In nucleotides, the CDR3 is TGCAGCGTTGGAAAGGGATCTAGCACAGATACGCAGTATTTT. This codes for CSVGKGSSTDTQYF.